Below, 8 T cell receptor beta chains from the same sample are listed, as sequenced in a study of response to subunit inactivated influenza vaccine. From the RT-PCR reads, TCRdb called clonotypes with MiXCR, one entry per CDR3 protein. Among around 760,000 distinct CDR3 sequences, approximately 13% were seen once, and the ten largest hold 6.5% to 8.5%. Sequences were derived from PBMCs from blood, sampled roughly 15 days before vaccination. The receptors derive from a man aged 50 to 60 who received an inactivated influenza vaccine.

The rearrangement uses TRBV7-2 and TRBJ2-3, with a weak D call TRBD2 (6 bases). The CDR3 consists of 15 residues. In germline, CDR1 is SGHTA, CDR2 FQGNSA. V lost 1 base, J lost 5 bases, and 13 bases lay in between. For the CDR3, the DNA is TGTGCCAGCAGCTTAGTGGAGGGAGTGGTAGATACGCAGTATTTT. Translated, it gives CASSLVEGVVDTQYF.

The rearrangement uses TRBV20-1 and TRBJ2-3, with 7 bases that match TRBD1. The germline V gene has CDR1 DFQATT and CDR2 SNEGSKA (reference sequence). This CDR3 is built from 15 residues. The ends lost 6 bases at V and 0 bases at J; junction bases unmatched: 9. CDR3 loop: CSAHRDSSSTDTQYF. CDR3 DNA sequence: TGCAGTGCGCACCGGGACAGTTCTAGCACAGATACGCAGTATTTT.

This clonotype has only a few counts. The V call is TRBV27, the J call TRBJ2-3; 7 bases agree with TRBD2. V lost 5 bases to trimming and J lost 0 bases; unmatched junction nucleotides: 8. This CDR3 has 16 amino acids. The germline gives CDR1 MNHEY, CDR2 SMNVEV (reference sequence). This CDR3 is CASSPWERGSTDTQYF. CDR3 coding DNA: TGTGCCAGCAGTCCTTGGGAGCGGGGTAGCACAGATACGCAGTATTTT.

This clonotype appeared a few times. The chain is built from TRBV28 and TRBJ2-7; 8 bases are shared with TRBD1. J gave up 9 bases and V 5 bases, and 3 bases lay outside the gene matches. This CDR3 has 11 amino acids. Germline V gives CDR1 MDHEN, CDR2 SYDVKM. The CDR3 nucleotides are TGTGCCAGCAGTAGAGGGACAGGGCAGTACTTC. It specifies CASSRGTGQYF.

Many counts were recorded for this clonotype. This chain links TRBV5-5 with TRBJ2-1; 9 bases fit TRBD2. V lost 3 bases and J lost 10; bases outside the gene matches: 8. Germline V gene lookup returns CDR1 SGHKS and CDR2 YYEKEE (reference sequence). The CDR3 totals 14 residues. For the CDR3, the DNA is TGTGCCAGCAGCTGGGGGCTAGCGGGGCCGGAGCAGTTCTTC. Its translation is CASSWGLAGPEQFF. The full variable domain, its missing parts supplied by reference TRBV5-5 and TRBJ2-1, is DAGVTQSPTHLIKTRGQQVTLRCSPISGHKSVSWYQQVLGQGPQFIFQYYEKEERGRGNFPDRFSARQFPNYSSELNVNALLLGDSALYLCASSWGLAGPEQFFGPGTRLTVL.

This clonotype was picked up a small number of times. The chain recombines TRBV4-2 with TRBJ2-3; 9 nucleotides match TRBD1. Trimming at V came to 4 bases and at J to 6 bases, leaving 8 bases not matched to a gene. The CDR3 runs to 15 residues. The germline V gene encodes CDR1 LGHNA and CDR2 YNFKEQ. The DNA for the CDR3 is TGTGCCAGCAGCCCCGGGACAGGGCTTTCCGATACGCAGTATTTT. Residues: CASSPGTGLSDTQYF.

This clonotype has a handful of counts. The chain links TRBV4-3 to TRBJ2-5; 8 bases map to TRBD2. Germline V gene lookup returns CDR1 LGHNA and CDR2 YSLEER. The V gene end was trimmed by 0 bases and the J gene end by 6 bases; junction bases not matched to a gene: 0. This CDR3 is built from 13 residues. The CDR3 region has the DNA TGCGCCAGCAGCCAAGATAGCGGGAAGACCCAGTACTTC. It yields the protein CASSQDSGKTQYF.

This clonotype was counted only a few times. The gene calls are TRBV4-2 and TRBJ2-2; no reliable D call. Germline-derived CDR1 and CDR2 are LGHNA and YNFKEQ. This CDR3 comprises 17 residues. Trimming pared 0 bases from V and 6 bases from J, leaving 17 bases between. The CDR3 DNA is TGTGCCAGCAGCCAAGAATCGACGGCCTCACTCCCCGGGGAGCTGTTTTTT. The encoded protein is CASSQESTASLPGELFF.